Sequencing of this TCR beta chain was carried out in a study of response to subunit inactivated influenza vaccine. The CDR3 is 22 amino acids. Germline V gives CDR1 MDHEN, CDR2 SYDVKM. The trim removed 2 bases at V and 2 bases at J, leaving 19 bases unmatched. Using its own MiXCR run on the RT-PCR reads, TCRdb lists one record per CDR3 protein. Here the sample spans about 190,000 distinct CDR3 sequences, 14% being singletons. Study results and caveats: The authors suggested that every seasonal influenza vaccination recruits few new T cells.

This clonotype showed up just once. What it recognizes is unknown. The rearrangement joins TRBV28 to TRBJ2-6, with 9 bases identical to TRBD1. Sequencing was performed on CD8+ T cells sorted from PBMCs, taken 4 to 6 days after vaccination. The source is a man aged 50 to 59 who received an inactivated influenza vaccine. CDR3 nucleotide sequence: TGTGCCAGCAGTTTAATAGTAGGGACAGGGAACCCCAAGGTAACTGGGGCCAACGTCCTGACTTTC. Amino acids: CASSLIVGTGNPKVTGANVLTF.